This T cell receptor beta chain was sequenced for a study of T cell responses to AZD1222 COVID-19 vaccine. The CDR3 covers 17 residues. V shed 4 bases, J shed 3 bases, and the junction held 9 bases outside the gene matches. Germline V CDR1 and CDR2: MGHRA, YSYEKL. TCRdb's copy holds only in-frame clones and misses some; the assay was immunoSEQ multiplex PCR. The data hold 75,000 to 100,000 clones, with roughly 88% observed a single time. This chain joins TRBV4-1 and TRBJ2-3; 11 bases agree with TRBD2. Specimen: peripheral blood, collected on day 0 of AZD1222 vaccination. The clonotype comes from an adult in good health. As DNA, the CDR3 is TGCGCCAGCAGCCTAACCGGGACTAGCGGACCGACAGATACGCAGTATTTT. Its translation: CASSLTGTSGPTDTQYF.